The T cell receptor beta chain described here comes from a study of CD8 T cells in Susac syndrome. This clonotype has just one count. With random hexamers, 0.5 to 1 ug RNA was reverse transcribed. TCRdb ran MiXCR on the immunoSEQ multiplex PCR reads and lists one entry per CDR3 protein. This table has approximately 220,000 distinct CDR3 sequences, 95% appearing once. CDR3 length: 12 residues. V was shortened by 0 bases and J by 5 bases, with 7 bases between the two germline ends. Germline CDR1 and CDR2: DFQATT and SNEGSKA (reference sequence). The sample consisted of CD4+ T cells from PBMCs. This clonotype originated in a human donor with multiple sclerosis. The chain is built from TRBV20-1 and TRBJ1-1; D ambiguous. The CDR3 sequence: CSARERETEAFF. CDR3 nucleotides: TGCAGTGCTAGAGAAAGGGAGACTGAAGCTTTCTTT.